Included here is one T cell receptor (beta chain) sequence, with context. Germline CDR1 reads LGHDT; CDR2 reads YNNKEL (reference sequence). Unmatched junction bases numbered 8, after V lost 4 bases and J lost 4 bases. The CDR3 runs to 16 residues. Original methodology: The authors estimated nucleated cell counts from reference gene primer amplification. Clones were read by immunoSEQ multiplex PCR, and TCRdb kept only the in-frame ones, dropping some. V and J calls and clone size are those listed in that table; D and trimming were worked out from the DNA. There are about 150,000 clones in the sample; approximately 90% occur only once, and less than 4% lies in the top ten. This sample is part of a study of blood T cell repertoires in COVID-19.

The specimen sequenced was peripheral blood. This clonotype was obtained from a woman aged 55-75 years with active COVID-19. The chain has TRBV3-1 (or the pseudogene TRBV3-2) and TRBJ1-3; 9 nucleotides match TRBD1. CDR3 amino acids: CASSRDREIRGNTIYF. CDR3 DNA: TGTGCCAGCAGCCGGGACAGGGAAATTAGAGGAAACACCATATATTTT.